This TCR beta chain was identified during a study of T cell responses to AZD1222 COVID-19 vaccine. About the research overall: The analysis combined second doses at about 4 or about 12 weeks. Study-wide results and caveats: Every sample of the repertoires postdated the peak T cell response. Variant regions that are unmutated are reportedly the target of nearly half of spike-specific TCRs. It should be noted that donors were predominantly white British and more often female, and clonal diversity was possibly underestimated.

Some clones are missing from TCRdb's copy, which holds only in-frame ones; the method was immunoSEQ multiplex PCR. The data show about 55,000 clones, with about 89% seen just once and roughly 2.1% held by the top ten. With regard to this clone: The target antigen is unknown.

The input for sequencing was peripheral blood, taken on day 0 of AZD1222 vaccination. This sequence originates from an adult in good health.

CDR3 sequence reads: CASRSGSPWDGYTF. The CDR3 DNA follows: TGTGCCAGTAGGTCGGGCAGCCCATGGGATGGCTACACCTTC. This chain connects TRBV19 to TRBJ1-2, with unresolved D. Trimming left V 6 bases short and J 6 bases short, with 17 bases between. CDR1 and CDR2 (germline): LNHDA, SQIVND (reference sequence). This CDR3 spans 14 amino acids.